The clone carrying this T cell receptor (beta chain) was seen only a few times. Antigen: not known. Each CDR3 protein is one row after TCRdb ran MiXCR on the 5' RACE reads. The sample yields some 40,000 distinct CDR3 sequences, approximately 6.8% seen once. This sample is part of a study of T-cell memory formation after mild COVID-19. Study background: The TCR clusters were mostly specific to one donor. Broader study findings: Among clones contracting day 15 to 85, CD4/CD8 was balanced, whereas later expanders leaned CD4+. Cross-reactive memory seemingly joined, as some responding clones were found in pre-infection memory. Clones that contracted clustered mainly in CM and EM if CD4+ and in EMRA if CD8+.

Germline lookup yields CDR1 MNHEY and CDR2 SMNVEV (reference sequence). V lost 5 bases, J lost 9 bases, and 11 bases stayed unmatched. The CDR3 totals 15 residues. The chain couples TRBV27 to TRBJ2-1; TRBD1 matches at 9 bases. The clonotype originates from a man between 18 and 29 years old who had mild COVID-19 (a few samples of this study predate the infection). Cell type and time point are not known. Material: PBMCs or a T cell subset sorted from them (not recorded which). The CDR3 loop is CASSGSGQGYGEQFF. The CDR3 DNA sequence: TGTGCCAGCAGTGGATCGGGACAGGGTTACGGTGAGCAGTTCTTC.